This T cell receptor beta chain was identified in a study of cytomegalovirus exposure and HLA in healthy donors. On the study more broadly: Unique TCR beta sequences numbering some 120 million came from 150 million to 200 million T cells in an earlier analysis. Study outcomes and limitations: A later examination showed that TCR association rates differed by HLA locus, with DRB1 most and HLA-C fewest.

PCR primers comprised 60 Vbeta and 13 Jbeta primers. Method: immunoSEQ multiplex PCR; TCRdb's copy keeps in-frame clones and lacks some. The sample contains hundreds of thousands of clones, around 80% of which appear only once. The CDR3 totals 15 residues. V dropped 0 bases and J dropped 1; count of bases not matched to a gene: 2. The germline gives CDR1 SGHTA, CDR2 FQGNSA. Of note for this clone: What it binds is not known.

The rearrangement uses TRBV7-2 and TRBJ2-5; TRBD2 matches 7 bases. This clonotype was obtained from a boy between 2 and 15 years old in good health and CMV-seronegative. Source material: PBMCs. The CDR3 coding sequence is TGTGCCAGCAGCTTAGCCGGGGGGACCCAAGAGACCCAGTACTTC. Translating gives CASSLAGGTQETQYF.